Reported below is one T cell receptor (beta chain). What it binds is not known. Among the roughly 120 subjects of the validation cohort, separate from the 666-subject first cohort, were the donors. The method was immunoSEQ multiplex PCR; TCRdb's version includes in-frame clones alone and lacks a portion of them. The sample has about 240,000 clones, roughly 86% seen once. CDR1 and CDR2 (germline): GTSNPN, SVGIG (reference sequence). V shed 8 bases and J shed 5 bases, with 21 bases lying between them. The CDR3 loop spans 15 amino acids. These data are taken from a study of cytomegalovirus exposure and HLA in healthy donors. Overall study results and limits: Rare TCR sequences predominated, though certain public TCRs were found in many donors. Cytomegalovirus status, reportedly, was diagnosed with high specificity and sensitivity by the classifier.

The V and J genes are TRBV30 and TRBJ2-2, with D possibly being TRBD2 (5 bases). This sequence originates from a woman aged 25 to 39 in good health and CMV-seropositive. Sample: PBMCs. CDR3 sequence reads: CAGDYRALRTGELFF. For the CDR3, the DNA is TGTGCCGGAGACTACCGGGCCTTGCGTACCGGGGAGCTGTTTTTT.